Shown below are 24 T cell receptor beta chains from a single sample sequenced in a study of tumor-infiltrating lymphocytes in primary liver carcinoma. Reverse transcription of roughly 0.45 ug total RNA with a constant-region primer produced TCR beta cDNA. Libraries covering TCR beta were generated through three nested multiplex PCR rounds (using a slightly modified ARM-PCR). Two initial PCR rounds of about 10 cycles each paired TRBV1-TRBV30 forward primers with a C-beta reverse primer. TCRdb redid the calling of the multiplex PCR reads with MiXCR, one entry per CDR3 protein. Of approximately 92,000 distinct CDR3 sequences listed, around two thirds were seen once; the top ten hold over 9.5%. Co-extraction of both nucleic acids (RNA and DNA) used roughly 19-33 mg of unsorted bulk tissue. The specimen sequenced was liver tumor tissue from sampling region 5. Indicated subset: tumor region T5, tumor centre. All receptors derive from a woman aged 55-69 years with primary liver carcinoma and hepatitis B virus infection.

This clonotype was counted at least ten times. The chain employs TRBV5-1 and TRBJ1-5; D is undetermined. Germline V CDR1 and CDR2: SGHRS, YFSETQ. V lost 4 bases and J lost 7, with 18 bases in between. The CDR3 loop spans 15 amino acids. CDR3 sequence reads: CASSPGMVDGQPQHF. DNA for the CDR3: TGCGCCAGCAGCCCTGGTATGGTCGATGGGCAGCCCCAGCATTTT.

Worth noting for this clonotype: The final CDR3 position lacks the conserved phenylalanine or tryptophan, pointing to a likely read error. The rearrangement uses TRBV6-6 and TRBJ2-2; D is possibly TRBD1 or TRBD2 (7 bases each). The CDR3 is made up of 15 amino acids. CDR1 is MNHNY and CDR2 is SVGAGI in the germline V gene (reference sequence). The CDR3 region has the DNA TGTGCCGGCAGCAGGGAGGGGGCGCACACCGGGGAGCTGTTTATT. Encoded protein: CAGSREGAHTGELFI.

This chain joins TRBV11-3 and TRBJ2-7; D gene unclear. The CDR3 runs to 12 residues. Germline V gene sequence: CDR1 SGHNT, CDR2 YENEEA. V lost 7 bases and J 12 bases, leaving 19 bases between the germline ends. The DNA for the CDR3 is TGTGCCAGCACGGGCAACTCCTACGGGCGGTACTTC. Amino acids: CASTGNSYGRYF. The variable domain in full, completed from reference TRBV11-3 and TRBJ2-7, reads EAGVVQSPRYKIIEKKQPVAFWCNPISGHNTLYWYLQNLGQGPELLIRYENEEAVDDSQLPKDRFSAERLKGVDSTLKIQPAELGDSAVYLCASTGNSYGRYFGPGTRLTVT.

To note about this clonotype: This may be a read error: a much more frequent sequence differs by one nucleotide. The chain is built from TRBV28 and TRBJ2-3, with 10 bases matching TRBD2. Germline assignment: CDR1 MDHEN and CDR2 SYDVKM. CDR3 length: 16 residues. Trimming at V came to 5 bases and at J to 3 bases, leaving 8 bases not matched to a gene. CDR3: CASSVLAGVMTDTQYF. The DNA of the CDR3 is TGTGCCAGCAGTGTCCTAGCGGGAGTAATGACAGATACGCAGTATTTT. Supplemented by reference TRBV28 and TRBJ2-3, the full variable domain reads DVKVTQSSRYLVKRTGEKVFLECVQDMDHENMFWYRQDPGLGLRLIYFSYDVKMKEKGDIPEGYSVSREKKERFSLILESASTNQTSMYLCASSVLAGVMTDTQYFGPGTRLTVL.

Points on this clonotype: A junction boundary mismatches the germline segment, possibly from a read error. J is TRBJ2-3 and V is TRBV11-2; D ambiguous. This CDR3 comprises 15 residues. Germline V gene sequence: CDR1 SGHAT, CDR2 FQNNGV. Here the CDR3 DNA reads TGTGCCAGTAGCCCGCTGGGGTGCCCCACAGATAAGCAGTATTTT. Its protein product is CASSPLGCPTDKQYF.

Remarks on this clonotype: A much larger clone differs by one base, so this may be a read error. The chain employs TRBV6-5 and TRBJ2-7; TRBD1 might be the D (6 bases). Germline V lookup: CDR1 MNHEY, CDR2 SVGAGI. The CDR3 length is 15 residues. The V and J ends lost 5 bases and 2 bases respectively, with 16 bases between them. The CDR3 DNA reads TGTGCCAGCAGTGCAGCGTGCAGGGGTCCCTACGAGCAGTACTTC. Protein product: CASSAACRGPYEQYF.

This clonotype was recorded once. This likely comes from a read error, as the CDR3 has no conserved phenylalanine or tryptophan at its end. This chain joins TRBV12-3 or TRBV12-4 and TRBJ1-2; weak D call: TRBD1 (6 bases). The V end was cut by 7 bases, the J end by 8 bases, with 14 bases between. The CDR3 is 12 amino acids. The CDR3 DNA reads TGTGCCAGCACCCAGCGGGACAAAGGCTACACCTTA. As protein: CASTQRDKGYTL.

A word on this clonotype: The junction departs from the called germline gene at one end, perhaps through a read error. The V gene is TRBV11-3, the J gene TRBJ1-1; D might be TRBD1 (5 bases). The CDR3 loop spans 12 amino acids. The germline gives CDR1 SGHNT, CDR2 YENEEA. The CDR3 sequence is CTSSKRGTEAFF. CDR3 nucleotides: TGTACCAGCAGCAAACGGGGCACTGAAGCTTTCTTC.

In the case of this clonotype: Relative to the germline gene, one junction end is altered; a read error may explain this. The CDR3 region is CASTTLGREARGEQYF. DNA for the CDR3: TGTGCCAGTACGACTCTTGGGCGGGAGGCAAGGGGGGAGCAGTATTTC. The V gene is TRBV11-2, the J gene TRBJ2-7, with 8 bases that match TRBD2. Germline V gene data show CDR1 as SGHAT and CDR2 as FQNNGV. The CDR3 covers 16 residues.

A note on this clonotype: A much larger clone sits a single nucleotide away, making a read error possible. The DNA of the CDR3 is TGTGCCAGCCGTCGTCGAAGGGCGGGAGTGGGCTACGAGCAGCACTTC. It encodes CASRRRRAGVGYEQHF. V gene TRBV5-6 combines with J gene TRBJ2-7; 7 bases are a match to TRBD2. The CDR3 consists of 16 residues. In germline, CDR1 is SGHDT, CDR2 YYEEEE. Full variable domain (rest looked up from reference TRBV5-6 and TRBJ2-7): DAGVTQSPTHLIKTRGQQVTLRCSPKSGHDTVSWYQQALGQGPQFIFQYYEEEERQRGNFPDRFSGHQFPNYSSELNVNALLLGDSALYLCASRRRRAGVGYEQHFGPGTRLTVT.

This chain uses TRBV2 with TRBJ1-1; 8 nucleotides match TRBD1. This CDR3 has 14 residues. Germline CDR1 reads SNHLY; CDR2 reads FYNNEI. V lost 3 bases, J lost 5 bases, and 5 bases stayed unmatched. CDR3 sequence reads: CASSESRGRTEAFF. CDR3 in DNA: TGTGCCAGCAGTGAGAGCAGGGGGCGAACTGAAGCTTTCTTT.

Comments on this clonotype: This sequence may be a read error, since a much larger clone differs from it by one base. CDR3 nucleotides: TGTGCCAGCAGTGGCCCCATAGGGAGAGAGACCCAGTACTTC. Amino acids: CASSGPIGRETQYF. V and J are TRBV6-5 and TRBJ2-5, with a possible D match to TRBD2 (5 bases). The V end lost 5 bases, the J end lost 4 bases, and 14 bases lay between the germline ends. Germline-derived CDR1 and CDR2 are MNHEY and SVGAGI. This CDR3 has 14 amino acids.

In regard to this clonotype: One junction end disagrees with the germline gene, perhaps due to a read error. V is TRBV5-1 and J is TRBJ2-7; 11 nucleotides match TRBD2. This CDR3 is 15 amino acids long. Germline lookup yields CDR1 SGHRS and CDR2 YFSETQ. CDR3 DNA sequence: TGTGCCAGCAGCACCTTAGCGGGAGGGCCTAACAAGCAGTACTTC. Amino acid sequence: CASSTLAGGPNKQYF.

On this clonotype: This may stem from a read error, because a much larger clone lies one nucleotide away. The chain links TRBV6-2 or TRBV6-3 to TRBJ2-2, with 10 bases that match TRBD2. Per the germline V gene, CDR1 is MNHEY and CDR2 is SVGEGT. V was clipped by 10 bases and J by 4 bases; unmatched bases: 15. There are 17 residues in the CDR3. CDR3 loop: CATSLPGSGRGTGELFF. Here the CDR3 DNA reads TGTGCCACCAGCCTCCCAGGGAGCGGGAGGGGCACCGGGGAGCTGTTTTTT.

Of note for this clonotype: A read error may explain this, as a much larger clone is one base away. This chain joins TRBV6-4 and TRBJ2-1; D is unclear. V lost 4 bases and J 2 bases, leaving 12 bases between the germline ends. This CDR3 spans 15 amino acids. The germline V gene has CDR1 MRHNA and CDR2 SNTAGT. In DNA, the CDR3 is TGTGCCAGCAGTGGGGGTGAGGAAACCTACAATGAGCAGTTCTTC. It translates to CASSGGEETYNEQFF.

On this clonotype: At one boundary the junction diverges from the germline segment, which might be a read error. This rearrangement joins TRBV11-2 to TRBJ2-5, with D perhaps TRBD1 or TRBD2 (5 bases each). Germline values: CDR1 SGHAT, CDR2 FQNNGV. CDR3 length equals 15 residues. CDR3 sequence (DNA): TGTGCCAGTAGCTTAGATCAGGGACCCCAAGAGACCCATTACTTC. Protein product: CASSLDQGPQETHYF.

This clonotype appeared a few times. A much larger clonotype is one base distant, so this may be a read error. This sequence joins TRBV6-6 and TRBJ1-5; D is unresolved. There are 14 residues in the CDR3. Germline V gives CDR1 MNHNY, CDR2 SVGAGI (reference sequence). The CDR3, as DNA: TGTGCCAGCAGTCCCGTGTCTAGCAATCAGCTCCAGCATTTT. It is translated as CASSPVSSNQLQHF.

On this clonotype: One end of the junction is discordant with germline, which a read error may explain. This chain uses TRBV11-2 with TRBJ2-7; D is perhaps TRBD1 (6 bases). Per germline, CDR1 SGHAT and CDR2 FQNNGV. The CDR3 consists of 16 residues. The DNA for the CDR3 is TGTGACAGCAGCCAACTAACACAGGGTGAGGTCTATGAGCAGTACTTC. The encoded protein is CDSSQLTQGEVYEQYF.

The count of this clonotype is one. The chain links TRBV11-2 to TRBJ2-7, with TRBD1 matching 12 bases. CDR1 and CDR2 (germline): SGHAT, FQNNGV. This CDR3 has 17 amino acids. The CDR3 protein is CTSSFQPGQGARYEQYF. In nucleotides, the CDR3 is TGTACTAGCAGCTTCCAACCGGGACAGGGGGCGCGATACGAGCAGTACTTC.

As concerns this clonotype: Relative to the germline gene, one junction end is altered; a read error may explain this. The chain joins TRBV29-1 to TRBJ2-3, with 8 nucleotides matching TRBD2. Germline assignment: CDR1 SQVTM and CDR2 ANQGSEA. The CDR3 has 13 amino acids. The CDR3, as DNA: TGCAGCGTCACTAGCGGTAGCACAGTTATGCAGTGTTTT. It translates to CSVTSGSTVMQCF.

With regard to this clonotype: A much larger clone is a single base away; this may be a read error. The CDR3 nucleotides are TGTGCCAGCAGCTCCCCCGGGACTAGTAATTGGAATGGGCAGTTCTTC. It yields the protein CASSSPGTSNWNGQFF. V and J are TRBV5-8 and TRBJ2-1, with TRBD2 identical over 8 bases. CDR1 and CDR2 from the germline V gene are SGHTS and YDEGEE. The CDR3 has 16 residues.

This clonotype was counted at least ten times. This chain uses TRBV10-2 with TRBJ2-7, with a weak D call TRBD1 (5 bases). Deletions cut 6 bases from V and 5 bases from J, with 14 bases between. The germline V gene has CDR1 WSHSY and CDR2 SAAADI. This CDR3 comprises 13 residues. The CDR3 loop reads CASREQGLDEQYF. CDR3 DNA: TGCGCCAGCAGGGAGCAGGGCCTCGACGAGCAGTACTTC.

To note about this clonotype: Just one base apart from a much larger clone, this may be a read error. V gene TRBV28 combines with J gene TRBJ2-7; the match to TRBD2 covers 8 bases. Unmatched junction bases numbered 6, after V lost 6 bases and J lost 2 bases. Germline V lookup: CDR1 MDHEN, CDR2 SYDVKM. The CDR3 consists of 14 residues. The CDR3 DNA sequence: TGTGCCAGCAGACTTAGAGCGGGGGCCTACGAGCAGTACTTC. Residues: CASRLRAGAYEQYF.

This clonotype was seen a few times. The chain has TRBV20-1 and TRBJ2-3; D gene ambiguous. The CDR3 has 16 amino acids. From germline, CDR1 is DFQATT and CDR2 SNEGSKA (reference sequence). Trimming removed 4 bases at V and 5 bases at J, with 22 bases between. CDR3 sequence: CSAKLAPGAFGDTQYF. The CDR3 DNA reads TGCAGTGCTAAGTTAGCTCCTGGAGCGTTTGGAGATACGCAGTATTTT.